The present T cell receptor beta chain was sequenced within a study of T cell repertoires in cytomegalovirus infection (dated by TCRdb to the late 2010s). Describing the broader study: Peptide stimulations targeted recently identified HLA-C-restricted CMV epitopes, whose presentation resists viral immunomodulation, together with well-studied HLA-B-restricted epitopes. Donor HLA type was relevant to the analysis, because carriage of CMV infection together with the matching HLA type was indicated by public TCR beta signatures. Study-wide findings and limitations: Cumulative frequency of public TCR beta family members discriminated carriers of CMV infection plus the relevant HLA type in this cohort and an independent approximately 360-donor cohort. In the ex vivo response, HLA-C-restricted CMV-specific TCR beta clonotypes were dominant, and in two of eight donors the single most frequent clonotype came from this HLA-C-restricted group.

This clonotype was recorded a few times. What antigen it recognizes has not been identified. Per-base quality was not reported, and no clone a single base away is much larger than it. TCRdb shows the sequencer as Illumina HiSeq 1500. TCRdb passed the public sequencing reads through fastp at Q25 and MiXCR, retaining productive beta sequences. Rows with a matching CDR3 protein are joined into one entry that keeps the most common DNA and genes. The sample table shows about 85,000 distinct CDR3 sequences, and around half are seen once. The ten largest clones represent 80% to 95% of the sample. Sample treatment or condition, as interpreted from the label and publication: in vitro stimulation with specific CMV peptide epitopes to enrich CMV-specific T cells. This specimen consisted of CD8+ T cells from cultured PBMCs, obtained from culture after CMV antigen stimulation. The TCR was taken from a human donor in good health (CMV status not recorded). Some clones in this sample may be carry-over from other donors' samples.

The DNA sequence is as follows: TGTGCCATCGGGGCGGGGAGCACAGATACGCAGTATTTT. Its protein is CAIGAGSTDTQYF. The V gene is TRBV6-6 and the J gene is TRBJ2-3; the D segment could be TRBD2, given 6 matching bases. Including cysteine and phenylalanine, the CDR3 has 13 amino acids. The read is trimmed to its CDR3 DNA, 39 bases read in frame from base 1. The germline V gene (reference sequence) yields MNHNY for CDR1 and SVGAGI for CDR2. V and J lose 10 bases and 0 bases, and a span of 11 bases separates them.